The 21 T cell receptor beta chains reported below all come from one sample, sequenced in a study of molecular identifiers for immune sequencing clone quantification. Each CDR3 protein gets one entry after TCRdb re-called the PCR reads with MiXCR. This sample has under 350,000 distinct CDR3 sequences, with 24% found just once. Source material: naive CD8+ T cells from blood, with Jurkat cell RNA spiked in. Noted subset: FACS-sorted CD8+CD4-CCR7+CD45RA+ naive T cells. Receptor source: a human donor in good health. Some libraries in this study had Jurkat cell RNA spiked in.

The chain combines TRBV9 with TRBJ2-3; D is ambiguous. The germline gives CDR1 SGDLS, CDR2 YYNGEE. Trimming pared 0 bases from V and 2 bases from J, leaving 10 bases between. The CDR3 contains 15 residues. The CDR3 loop reads CASSVGRQNTDTQYF. CDR3 coding DNA: TGTGCCAGCAGCGTAGGGAGACAAAACACAGATACGCAGTATTTT.

Turning to this clonotype: One base away lies a much larger clone, so this may be a sequencing read error. The chain is built from TRBV20-1 and TRBJ1-1; 8 bases agree with TRBD1. This CDR3 region has 14 residues. In germline, CDR1 is DFQATT, CDR2 SNEGSKA (reference sequence). The ends lost 3 bases at V and 7 bases at J; junction bases unmatched: 10. DNA for the CDR3: TGCAGTGCTAGGGACAGGGAAGTTGAGGTTGAAGCTTTCTTT. This encodes CSARDREVEVEAFF.

With regard to this clonotype: With a far larger clone one base away, a read error is the likely cause. The chain links TRBV7-2 to TRBJ1-1, with D hard to call. The length of the CDR3 is 12 residues. Trimming pared 4 bases from V and 6 bases from J, leaving 9 bases between. Germline CDR1 reads SGHTA; CDR2 reads FQGNSA. The CDR3 spells CTSSSTGAEAFF. The CDR3 nucleotides are TGTACCAGCAGCTCGACTGGGGCTGAAGCTTTCTTT.

This clonotype appeared a few times. The V call is TRBV6-2 or TRBV6-3, the J call TRBJ2-3; D unresolved. The germline V and J ends were trimmed by 2 bases and 1 base, with 13 bases remaining between them. Germline V gene lookup returns CDR1 MNHEY and CDR2 SVGEGT. The CDR3 spans 16 residues. The CDR3 reads CASSYQPDSGTDTQYF. CDR3 sequence (DNA): TGTGCCAGCAGTTACCAACCCGATTCGGGCACAGATACGCAGTATTTT.

This clonotype occurred many times. DNA for the CDR3: TGCAGCGTTGAGCCTAAAGGGACGGGCCGCCAAAACATTCAGTACTTC. This translates into CSVEPKGTGRQNIQYF. The chain links TRBV29-1 to TRBJ2-4; D could derive from TRBD1 or TRBD2 (5 bases each). Trimming removed 3 bases from V and 5 bases from J, with 20 bases in between. Per the germline V gene, CDR1 is SQVTM and CDR2 is ANQGSEA. The CDR3 is 16 residues long.

The chain employs TRBV12-3 or TRBV12-4 and TRBJ1-2; tentative D call: TRBD1 (5 bases). The V end was cut by 7 bases, the J end by 4 bases, with 13 bases between. The CDR3 contains 13 residues. Here the CDR3 DNA reads TGTGCCAGCAAGGGGCCGCCCGCCTATGGCTACACCTTC. Translation gives CASKGPPAYGYTF.

This clonotype was observed at least ten times. CDR3 bases: TGTGCCAGCAGTTACTTAGGGACACCACAAGAGACCCAGTACTTC. Amino acids: CASSYLGTPQETQYF. The chain is built from TRBV7-2 and TRBJ2-5, with D possibly being TRBD1 (6 bases). This CDR3 comprises 15 residues. The V end was cut by 6 bases, the J end by 2 bases, with 16 bases between. The germline V gene encodes CDR1 SGHTA and CDR2 FQGNSA.

In the case of this clonotype: A read error is possible here, since a much larger clone lies one base away. The chain links TRBV6-1 to TRBJ1-1; D gene unclear. The CDR3 totals 12 residues. V was trimmed by 3 bases and J by 4 bases, leaving 6 bases between them. Germline V CDR1 and CDR2: MNHNS, SASEGT. In nucleotides, the CDR3 is TGTGCCAGCAGTGATCGAAGCACTGAAGCTTTCTTT. It is translated as CASSDRSTEAFF.

The chain employs TRBV3-1 and TRBJ2-3; TRBD2 matches at 8 bases. CDR3 size: 18 residues. With 0 bases clipped from V and 2 bases from J, the junction kept 10 bases outside the gene matches. Germline assignment: CDR1 LGHDT and CDR2 YNNKEL (reference sequence). The CDR3 sequence: CASSQEILGGGHTDTQYF. The CDR3 DNA sequence: TGTGCCAGCAGCCAAGAAATTCTAGGCGGGGGGCACACAGATACGCAGTATTTT.

This clonotype was recorded a few times. V usage is TRBV30 and J usage is TRBJ2-7, with TRBD2 as a possible D gene (5 bases). Trimming shortened V by 4 bases and J by 3 bases, and 13 bases separated the two germline ends. Per germline, CDR1 GTSNPN and CDR2 SVGIG (reference sequence). The CDR3 loop spans 13 amino acids. For the CDR3, the DNA is TGTGCCTGGAATGAGGGAGAGGGCTACGAGCAGTACTTC. Translation gives CAWNEGEGYEQYF.

This clonotype was picked up a small number of times. V is TRBV12-3 or TRBV12-4 and J is TRBJ1-6, with a tentative D call TRBD1 (6 bases). V was shortened by 4 bases and J by 6 bases, with 13 bases between the two germline ends. The CDR3 consists of 15 residues. The CDR3 bases are TGTGCCAGCAGTTCCAGGGGATTGTTTAATTCACCCCTCCACTTT. Amino acid sequence: CASSSRGLFNSPLHF.

V is TRBV7-9 and J is TRBJ2-2; D remains unclear. Trimming cost V 4 bases and J 2 bases, with 14 bases left between them. The V gene's germline CDR1 is SEHNR and CDR2 FQNEAQ (reference sequence). The CDR3 is made up of 16 amino acids. The CDR3 coding sequence is TGTGCCAGCAGCTCCAACAGAAATTCTAACACCGGGGAGCTGTTTTTT. This encodes CASSSNRNSNTGELFF.

This clonotype was detected a few times. The chain employs TRBV6-2 or TRBV6-3 and TRBJ1-1, with D hard to call. CDR3 length equals 14 residues. The V gene's germline CDR1 is MNHEY and CDR2 SVGEGT. The V end lost 0 bases, the J end lost 4 bases, and 9 bases lay between the germline ends. The chain's CDR3 is CASSYSRHLTEAFF. In nucleotides, the CDR3 is TGTGCCAGCAGTTACTCGAGGCATCTCACTGAAGCTTTCTTT.

The genes are TRBV20-1 and TRBJ2-2; 7 bases agree with TRBD2. CDR1 and CDR2 from the germline V gene are DFQATT and SNEGSKA (reference sequence). V gave up 0 bases and J gave up 4 bases; unmatched junction bases: 5. This CDR3 contains 15 residues. Written as DNA, the CDR3 is TGCAGTGCTAGAGAAGGGACTACGACCACCGGGGAGCTGTTTTTT. This sequence encodes CSAREGTTTTGELFF.

This clonotype showed up many times. J is TRBJ2-7 and V is TRBV7-9; possible D gene TRBD1, 5 bases. V lost 5 bases to trimming and J lost 5 bases, with 13 bases between them. Germline loops: CDR1 SEHNR, CDR2 FQNEAQ (reference sequence). The CDR3 spans 13 residues. CDR3 in amino acids: CASSPPGADEQYF. The CDR3 region has the DNA TGTGCCAGCAGCCCGCCTGGGGCGGACGAGCAGTACTTC.

There are a few counts of this clonotype. V gene TRBV27 combines with J gene TRBJ1-5; 8 nucleotides match TRBD1. The junction had 7 bases not matched to a gene; V was cut back by 6 bases and J by 6 bases. Looked up from germline, CDR1 is MNHEY and CDR2 is SMNVEV (reference sequence). The CDR3 length is 14 residues. The CDR3 spells CASRATGGAQPQHF. The CDR3, as DNA: TGTGCCAGCAGGGCAACAGGGGGGGCTCAGCCCCAGCATTTT.

To note about this clonotype: This may stem from a read error, because a much larger clone lies one nucleotide away. The chain couples TRBV4-1 to TRBJ2-1, with D unclear. The CDR3 is 16 residues long. Trimming stripped 4 bases from V and 1 base from J, with 14 bases between. Germline assignment: CDR1 MGHRA and CDR2 YSYEKL. The CDR3 loop reads CASSPIWVSSYNEQFF. The CDR3 coding sequence is TGCGCCAGCAGCCCCATCTGGGTCTCGTCCTACAATGAGCAGTTCTTC.

This chain joins TRBV27 and TRBJ2-3, with TRBD1 identical over 10 bases. J lost 6 bases, V lost 8 bases, and 17 bases had no gene match. Germline lookup yields CDR1 MNHEY and CDR2 SMNVEV (reference sequence). CDR3 size: 17 residues. The CDR3 coding sequence is TGTGCCAGCCGGGGGGGGACAGGGGATTCTTTGGGGGATACGCAGTATTTT. Its protein is CASRGGTGDSLGDTQYF.

The CDR3 DNA follows: TGTGCCGATGATACAGTCTCCGGGACTGAAGCTTTCTTT. Translation gives CADDTVSGTEAFF. V and J are TRBV30 and TRBJ1-1; D remains unclear. The CDR3 sequence is 13 residues long. CDR1 and CDR2 from the germline V gene are GTSNPN and SVGIG (reference sequence). V shed 8 bases and J shed 5 bases, with 18 bases lying between them.

This clonotype was seen repeatedly, ten times or more. The CDR3 spells CASSFTGDYTF. The CDR3 bases are TGCGCCAGCAGCTTTACGGGCGACTACACCTTC. V gene TRBV5-1 combines with J gene TRBJ1-2, with D hard to call. V shed 2 bases and J shed 10 bases, with 9 bases lying between them. Germline CDR1 is SGHRS and CDR2 is YFSETQ. The CDR3 is 11 residues long.

As for this clonotype: A single base separates this from a much larger clone, so it may be a read error. This sequence joins TRBV12-5 and TRBJ2-7, with 11 bases identical to TRBD1. After removal of 6 bases from V and 9 bases from J, the junction contained 13 bases not matched to a gene. Germline CDR1 and CDR2: LGHNT and FRNRAP. The CDR3 covers 15 residues. CDR3 in DNA: TGTGCTAGTGGAGAATCCCGGACAGGGGGCCACGGGCAGTACTTC. Its translation: CASGESRTGGHGQYF.